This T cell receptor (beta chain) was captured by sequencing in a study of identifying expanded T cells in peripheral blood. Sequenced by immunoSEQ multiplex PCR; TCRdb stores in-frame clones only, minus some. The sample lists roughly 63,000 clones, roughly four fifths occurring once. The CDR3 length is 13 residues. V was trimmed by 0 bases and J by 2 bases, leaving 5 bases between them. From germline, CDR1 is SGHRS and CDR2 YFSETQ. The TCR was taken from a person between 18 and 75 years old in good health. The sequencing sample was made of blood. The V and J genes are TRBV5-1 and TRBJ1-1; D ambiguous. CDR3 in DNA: TGCGCCAGCAGCTTGGGGAGAAACACTGAAGCTTTCTTT. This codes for CASSLGRNTEAFF.